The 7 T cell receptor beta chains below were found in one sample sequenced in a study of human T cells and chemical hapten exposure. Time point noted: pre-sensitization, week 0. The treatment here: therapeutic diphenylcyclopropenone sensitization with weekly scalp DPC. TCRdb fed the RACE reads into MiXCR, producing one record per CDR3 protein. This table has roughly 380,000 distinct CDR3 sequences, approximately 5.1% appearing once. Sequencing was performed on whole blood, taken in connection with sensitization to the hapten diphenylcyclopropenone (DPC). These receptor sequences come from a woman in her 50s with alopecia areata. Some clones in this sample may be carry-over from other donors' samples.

The CDR3 sequence is CASRGQGLLMNTEAFF. As DNA, the CDR3 is TGTGCCAGCCGGGGACAGGGGCTTCTAATGAACACTGAAGCTTTCTTT. The chain has TRBV19 and TRBJ1-1; TRBD1 agrees at 10 bases. The V gene end was trimmed by 9 bases and the J gene end by 0 bases; junction bases not matched to a gene: 10. The CDR3 sequence is 16 residues long. Per germline, CDR1 LNHDA and CDR2 SQIVND (reference sequence).

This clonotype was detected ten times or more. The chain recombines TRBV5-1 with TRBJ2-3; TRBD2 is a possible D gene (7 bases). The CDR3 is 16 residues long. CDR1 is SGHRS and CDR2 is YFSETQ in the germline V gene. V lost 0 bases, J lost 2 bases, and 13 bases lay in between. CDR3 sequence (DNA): TGCGCCAGCAGCTTGGGACGCGGGGGCGTCACAGATACGCAGTATTTT. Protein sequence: CASSLGRGGVTDTQYF.

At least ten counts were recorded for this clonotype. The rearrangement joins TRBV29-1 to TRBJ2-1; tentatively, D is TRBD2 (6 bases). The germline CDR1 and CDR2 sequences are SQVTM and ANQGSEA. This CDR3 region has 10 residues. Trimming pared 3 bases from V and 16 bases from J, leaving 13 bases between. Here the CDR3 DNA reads TGCAGCGTTGACGTCGGGGGTGAATTCTTC. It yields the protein CSVDVGGEFF.

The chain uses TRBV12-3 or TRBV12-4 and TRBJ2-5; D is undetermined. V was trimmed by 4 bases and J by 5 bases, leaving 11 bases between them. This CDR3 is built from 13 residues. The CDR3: CASSSFGAETQYF. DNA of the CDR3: TGTGCCAGCAGTTCCTTTGGCGCGGAGACCCAGTACTTC.

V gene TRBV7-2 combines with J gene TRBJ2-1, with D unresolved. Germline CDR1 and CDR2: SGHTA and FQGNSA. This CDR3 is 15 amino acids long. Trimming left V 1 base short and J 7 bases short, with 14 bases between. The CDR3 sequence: CASSLDALPPNEQFF. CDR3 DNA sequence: TGTGCCAGCAGCTTAGACGCCCTTCCGCCGAATGAGCAGTTCTTC.

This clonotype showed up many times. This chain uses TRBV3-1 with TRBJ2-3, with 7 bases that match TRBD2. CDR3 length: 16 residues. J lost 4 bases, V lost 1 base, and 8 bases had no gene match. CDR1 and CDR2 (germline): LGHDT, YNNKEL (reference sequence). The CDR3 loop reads CASSQVRGVIPDTQYF. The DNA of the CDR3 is TGTGCCAGCAGCCAAGTTCGGGGGGTGATTCCAGATACGCAGTATTTT.

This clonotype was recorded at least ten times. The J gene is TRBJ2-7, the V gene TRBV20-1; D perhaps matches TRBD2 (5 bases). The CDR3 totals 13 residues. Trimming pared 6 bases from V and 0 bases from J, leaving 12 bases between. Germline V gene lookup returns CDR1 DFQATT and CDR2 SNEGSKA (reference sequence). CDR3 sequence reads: CSADEGSSYEQYF. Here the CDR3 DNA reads TGCAGTGCCGACGAGGGCAGCTCCTACGAGCAGTACTTC.